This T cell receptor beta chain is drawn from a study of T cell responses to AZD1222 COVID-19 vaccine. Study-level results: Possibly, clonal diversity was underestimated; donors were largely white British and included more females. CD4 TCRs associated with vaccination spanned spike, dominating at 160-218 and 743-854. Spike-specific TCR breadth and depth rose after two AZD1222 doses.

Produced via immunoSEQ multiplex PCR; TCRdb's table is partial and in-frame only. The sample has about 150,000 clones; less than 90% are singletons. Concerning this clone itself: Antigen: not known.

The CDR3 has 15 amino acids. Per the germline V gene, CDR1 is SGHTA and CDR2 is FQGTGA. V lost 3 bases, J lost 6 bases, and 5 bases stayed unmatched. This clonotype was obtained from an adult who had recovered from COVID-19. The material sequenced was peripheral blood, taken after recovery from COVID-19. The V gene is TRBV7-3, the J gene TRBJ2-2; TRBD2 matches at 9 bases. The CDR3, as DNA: TGTGCCAGCAGCTTGAAGCGGGAGGCGTCCGGGGAGCTGTTTTTT. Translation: CASSLKREASGELFF.